Listed below are T cell receptor beta chains from one sample, sequenced in a study of early T cells in non-severe SARS-CoV-2 infection. TCRdb re-derived calls from the 5' RACE reads in MiXCR, one entry per CDR3 protein. The sample lists around 58,000 distinct CDR3 sequences, more than 9.5% occurring once. Sequencing used whole blood. These receptors were obtained from an adult who was a healthcare worker with PCR-confirmed SARS-CoV-2 infection or an uninfected control (not recorded which). The CDR3 runs from the conserved cysteine through the conserved F or W. D genes are given only for firm matches. Size values are once, few and many counts, or a class for expanded clones, and some rows have none.

v_gene	abundance	d_gene	j_gene	CDR3nt	CDR3aa
TRBV5-1	many	-	TRBJ2-7	TGCGCCAGCAGCTTTGAACAGGGTTACGAGCAGTACTTC	CASSFEQGYEQYF
TRBV24-1	-	-	TRBJ2-3	TGTGCCACCAGTGATTTAGAAGGCACAGATACGCAGTATTTT	CATSDLEGTDTQYF
TRBV7-2	many	-	TRBJ1-4	TGTGCCAGCAGGAGAGGGACGGCTGCAACTAATGAAAAACTGTTTTTT	CASRRGTAATNEKLFF
TRBV7-9	many	TRBD2	TRBJ2-1	TGTGCCAGCAGCCGGAGCGGGGGGCATGAGCAGTTCTTC	CASSRSGGHEQFF
TRBV3-1	-	TRBD2	TRBJ2-1	TGTGCCAGCAGCCAAGGACTAGCGGGACTATCCTACAATGAGCAGTTCTTC	CASSQGLAGLSYNEQFF
TRBV5-6	-	-	TRBJ2-1	TGTGCCAGCAGCGGCCGGGACCCGATCTACAATGAGCAGTTCTTC	CASSGRDPIYNEQFF
TRBV18	-	-	TRBJ2-2	TGTGCCAGCTCACCGCCTACGAACACCGGGGAGCTGTTTTTT	CASSPPTNTGELFF
TRBV7-9	-	-	TRBJ2-3	TGTGCCGGTACCAAAGGGTCTAGCACAGATACGCAGTATTTT	CAGTKGSSTDTQYF
TRBV20-1	few	-	TRBJ1-1	TGCAGTGCTCCTGACAGGATGAACACTGAAGCTTTCTTT	CSAPDRMNTEAFF
TRBV29-1	many	-	TRBJ1-1	TGCAGCGCCAGAGGGGGAAAGGGTGACACTGAAGCTTTCTTT	CSARGGKGDTEAFF
TRBV29-1	-	-	TRBJ1-2	TGCAGCGTTGACCTCCTCAACAGCTTTTTC	CSVDLLNSFF
TRBV14	-	-	TRBJ1-5	TGTGCCAGCAGCCAAGAGGGGCGAAAGGGCGTTCAGCCCCAGCATTTT	CASSQEGRKGVQPQHF
TRBV4-3	many	-	TRBJ2-7	TGCGCCAGCAGCCAATTTGGCGGGGCTTACGAGCAGTACTTC	CASSQFGGAYEQYF
TRBV10-3	-	-	TRBJ2-3	TGTGCCATCAGCATAGCGGAGCTCACAGATACGCAGTATTTT	CAISIAELTDTQYF
TRBV6-2/TRBV6-3	few	TRBD1	TRBJ1-5	TGTGCCAGTGTACCACAGGGGAATAGCAATCAGCCCCAGCATTTT	CASVPQGNSNQPQHF
TRBV7-2	few	TRBD1	TRBJ2-7	TGTGCCAGCAGCTTCGGACAGGGGCCCTACGAGCAGTACTTC	CASSFGQGPYEQYF
TRBV27	many	-	TRBJ1-6	TGTGCCAGCAGTCAGAGTAGGGCTAGCTCCTATAATTCACCCCTCCACTTT	CASSQSRASSYNSPLHF
TRBV2	-	TRBD2	TRBJ2-1	TGTGCCAGCAGTGAACAGCTAGCGGGGGGCCTGGATGAGCAGTTCTTC	CASSEQLAGGLDEQFF
TRBV7-2	many	TRBD2	TRBJ2-3	TGTGCCAGCAGCTTATTACTAGCGGAGGGGGTCCGGTATTTT	CASSLLLAEGVRYF
TRBV10-3	-	-	TRBJ2-7	TGTGCCATCAGCTTTTCCGGGACGTCCTACGAGCAGTACTTC	CAISFSGTSYEQYF
TRBV6-2/TRBV6-3	many	-	TRBJ2-1	TGTGCCAGCAGAAAAGCCGGGACGGAGTCCTACAATGAGCAGTTCTTC	CASRKAGTESYNEQFF
TRBV7-2	many	TRBD1	TRBJ1-2	TGTGCCAGCAACGGGTTAGGGGGCGACCTAGTCTATGGCTACACCTTC	CASNGLGGDLVYGYTF
TRBV20-1	few	TRBD1	TRBJ1-2	TGCAGTGCTAGAGATCGTACAGGGGATGGCTACACCTTC	CSARDRTGDGYTF
TRBV6-1	many	TRBD1	TRBJ1-1	TGTGCCAGCAGGCTGGGACAGATGAACACTGAAGCTTTCTTT	CASRLGQMNTEAFF
TRBV12-3/TRBV12-4	many	-	TRBJ2-1	TGTGCCAGCAGTTTGGGATACAACAACTACAATGAGCAGTTCTTC	CASSLGYNNYNEQFF
TRBV19	-	-	TRBJ1-1	TGTGCCAGTAGTATAGATCTGCGGGGGTCCACTGAAGCTTTCTTT	CASSIDLRGSTEAFF
TRBV4-3	once	-	TRBJ2-1	TGCGCCAGCAGCCCCTCCGGGACCTTGAACAATGAGCAGTTCTTC	CASSPSGTLNNEQFF